The present entry profiles one T cell receptor beta chain with its context. The V gene lost 6 bases and the J gene lost 12 bases, with 20 bases spanning the gap. This CDR3 has 14 residues. Germline-derived CDR1 and CDR2 are MNHEY and SMNVEV (reference sequence). Using its own MiXCR run on the RT-PCR reads, TCRdb lists one record per CDR3 protein. Among about 680,000 distinct CDR3 sequences listed, 13% to 15% were seen once. The chain recombines TRBV27 with TRBJ1-4; D is uncertain. The clonotype was recovered from a female donor in good health, serving as a healthy control. What was sequenced was memory CD4+ T cells from blood. This chain's CDR3 is CASSLRVGDGQLFF. CDR3 nucleotides: TGTGCCAGCAGCCTGAGGGTCGGGGATGGACAACTGTTTTTT.